These T cell receptor beta chains were read from a single sample in a study of blood T cell repertoires in COVID-19. TCRdb's copy holds only in-frame clones and misses some; the assay was immunoSEQ multiplex PCR. The sample has 30,000 to 50,000 clones, around 90% seen once. The material sequenced was peripheral blood. Receptor source: a woman aged 25-40 years in a cohort sampled during active COVID-19. The CDR3 runs from the conserved cysteine through the conserved F or W. D genes are given only for firm matches. Clone sizes are given selectively: once, few, many, or a class where the clone is expanded.

d_gene	abundance	j_gene	len	v_gene	CDR3aa	CDR3nt
TRBD1	-	TRBJ2-2	17	TRBV24-1	CATSEPGTGSGTGELFF	TGTGCCACCAGTGAGCCCGGGACAGGATCAGGCACCGGGGAGCTGTTTTTT
-	-	TRBJ1-2	16	TRBV18	CASLPLWSDSKKGYTF	TGTGCCAGCCTACCTCTTTGGAGTGATTCAAAGAAAGGCTACACCTTC
-	once	TRBJ1-6	17	TRBV5-1	CASSLYPRDNDNSPLHF	TGCGCCAGCAGCTTGTACCCCAGGGACAATGATAATTCACCCCTCCACTTT
-	-	TRBJ1-6	15	TRBV4-1	CASSQVEGSNSPLHF	TGCGCCAGCAGCCAAGTTGAGGGCAGTAATTCACCCCTCCACTTT
-	-	TRBJ1-1	12	TRBV19	CASSIGRGSAFF	TGTGCCAGTAGTATAGGGAGGGGCTCGGCTTTCTTT
TRBD2	-	TRBJ2-3	18	TRBV19	CASSKRGAGEGSTDTQYF	TGTGCCAGTAGTAAGCGGGGAGCGGGAGAAGGGAGCACAGATACGCAGTATTTT
TRBD1	once	TRBJ2-2	15	TRBV7-3	CASSLLTGGTGELFF	TGTGCCAGCAGCTTACTAACAGGGGGCACCGGGGAGCTGTTTTTT
-	-	TRBJ2-7	16	TRBV21-1	CASSKARNGRAHEQYF	TGTGCCAGCAGCAAAGCGCGAAACGGGAGGGCCCACGAGCAGTACTTC
TRBD1	-	TRBJ2-3	17	TRBV24-1	CATSDRQGIQVTDTQYF	TGTGCCACCAGTGATCGACAGGGGATACAGGTCACAGATACGCAGTATTTT
-	-	TRBJ2-1	14	TRBV24-1	CATSDLRVDNEQFF	TGTGCCACCAGTGACCTCAGGGTCGACAATGAGCAGTTCTTC
-	-	TRBJ2-7	15	TRBV7-2	CASSLGSTGLYEQYF	TGTGCCAGCAGCTTAGGCTCCACAGGGCTCTACGAGCAGTACTTC
-	-	TRBJ1-4	15	TRBV7-2	CASSPETSWGEKLFF	TGTGCCAGCAGCCCTGAGACAAGTTGGGGCGAAAAACTGTTTTTT
TRBD1	-	TRBJ1-3	15	TRBV6-5	CASGQAHNSGNTIYF	TGTGCCAGCGGACAGGCACACAACTCTGGAAACACCATATATTTT
-	-	TRBJ2-2	16	TRBV19	CASSLFSLANTGELFF	TGTGCCAGTAGTTTGTTTTCCCTAGCGAACACCGGGGAGCTGTTTTTT
TRBD1	-	TRBJ2-7	17	TRBV4-1	CASSQEGTGARGYEQYF	TGCGCCAGCAGCCAAGAAGGGACAGGCGCCAGGGGTTACGAGCAGTACTTC
-	-	TRBJ1-2	15	TRBV5-1	CASSLAIRQDSSYTF	TGCGCCAGCAGCTTGGCCATCAGGCAGGACTCCTCCTACACCTTC
-	-	TRBJ1-6	14	TRBV19	CASSTEKRPSPLHF	TGTGCCAGTAGTACAGAGAAGCGCCCATCACCCCTCCACTTT
TRBD1	-	TRBJ1-6	15	TRBV5-1	CASSRDREPYSPLHF	TGCGCCAGCAGCCGGGACAGGGAACCATATTCACCCCTCCACTTT
-	-	TRBJ2-7	14	TRBV9	CASSVDAVKNEQYF	TGTGCCAGCAGCGTAGATGCGGTCAAAAACGAGCAGTACTTC
-	-	TRBJ1-1	13	TRBV2	CASSVKPDTEAFF	TGTGCCAGCAGTGTAAAACCGGACACTGAAGCTTTCTTT
-	-	TRBJ2-3	14	TRBV5-1	CASTGGTSTDTQYF	TGCGCCAGCACCGGCGGGACTAGCACAGATACGCAGTATTTT
-	-	TRBJ1-4	16	TRBV6-2/TRBV6-3	CASSPRMRGRIEKLFF	TGTGCCAGCAGCCCTCGGATGCGGGGCCGGATCGAAAAACTGTTTTTT